The next 20 T cell receptor beta chains were all read from a single sample in a study of cytomegalovirus exposure and HLA in healthy donors. Researchers ran the PCR with 60 Vbeta and 13 Jbeta primers. TCRdb keeps only in-frame clones here, not all; method: immunoSEQ multiplex PCR. The data hold around 170,000 clones, with 80% observed a single time. Sequencing input: PBMCs. The receptors come from a woman in her 30s in good health and CMV-seronegative.

V usage is TRBV5-1 and J usage is TRBJ1-1; 8 bases align to TRBD1. V was clipped by 4 bases and J by 11 bases; unmatched bases: 22. The V gene's germline CDR1 is SGHRS and CDR2 YFSETQ. This CDR3 region has 17 residues. The CDR3: CASSTGNPTGAVNRAFF. The DNA for the CDR3 is TGCGCCAGCAGCACGGGGAACCCGACAGGGGCGGTGAATAGGGCTTTCTTT.

The chain employs TRBV5-1 and TRBJ2-3; 10 bases line up with TRBD2. The trim removed 4 bases at V and 3 bases at J, leaving 5 bases unmatched. The germline V gene encodes CDR1 SGHRS and CDR2 YFSETQ. The CDR3 loop spans 15 amino acids. In DNA, the CDR3 is TGCGCCAGCAGCAAACCAGCGGGGGGGACAGATACGCAGTATTTT. Translating it yields CASSKPAGGTDTQYF.

CDR3 in DNA: TGCGCCAGCAGTGAGACTAGGACAGAGAACTATGGCTACACCTTC. Translating gives CASSETRTENYGYTF. The chain joins TRBV10-2 to TRBJ1-2; tentative D call: TRBD1 (6 bases). V lost 2 bases and J lost 2, with 12 bases in between. The CDR3 consists of 15 residues. Germline lookup yields CDR1 WSHSY and CDR2 SAAADI.

The chain employs TRBV30 and TRBJ2-3; 11 bases map to TRBD2. Germline CDR1 reads GTSNPN; CDR2 reads SVGIG (reference sequence). V was clipped by 0 bases and J by 6 bases; unmatched bases: 8. The CDR3 covers 16 residues. DNA for the CDR3: TGTGCCTGGAGTGTAGGGGTAGCGGGGGGGCTTGATACGCAGTATTTT. Protein sequence: CAWSVGVAGGLDTQYF.

The chain combines TRBV18 with TRBJ2-2, with D unresolved. Trimming took off 2 bases at V and 1 base at J, with 11 bases between the two ends. The length of the CDR3 is 16 residues. Germline-derived CDR1 and CDR2 are KGHSH and LQKENI. The CDR3 bases are TGTGCCAGCTCACCATTGGCAGGCCAGAACACCGGGGAGCTGTTTTTT. It codes for CASSPLAGQNTGELFF.

The CDR3: CASSLNPGNPEAFF. CDR3 sequence (DNA): TGCGCCAGCAGCTTGAATCCGGGGAATCCTGAAGCTTTCTTT. This chain joins TRBV5-1 and TRBJ1-1; D is unresolved. The CDR3 runs 14 residues. The V gene lost 1 base and the J gene lost 6 bases, with 13 bases spanning the gap. Germline V CDR1 and CDR2: SGHRS, YFSETQ.

The rearrangement links TRBV5-6 to TRBJ2-1; TRBD2 aligns across 8 bases. Trimming cost V 0 bases and J 2 bases; bases outside gene matches: 1. The CDR3 contains 15 residues. Per germline, CDR1 SGHDT and CDR2 YYEEEE. CDR3 amino acids: CASSLDGGAYNEQFF. In nucleotides, the CDR3 is TGTGCCAGCAGCTTGGACGGGGGGGCCTACAATGAGCAGTTCTTC.

The V gene is TRBV18, the J gene TRBJ2-7; a weak D match, TRBD2 (5 bases). CDR1 and CDR2 (germline): KGHSH, LQKENI. The CDR3 is made up of 16 amino acids. Between the trimmed V and J ends, which lost 2 bases and 4 bases, there was a span of 18 bases. CDR3 sequence: CASSPWVEAKEYEQYF. The CDR3 nucleotides are TGTGCCAGCTCACCATGGGTGGAGGCTAAGGAATACGAGCAGTACTTC.

This sequence joins TRBV9 and TRBJ1-1; a possible D gene is TRBD1 (5 bases). The CDR3 totals 15 residues. V was pared by 3 bases and J by 0 bases, with 12 bases between. The V gene's germline CDR1 is SGDLS and CDR2 YYNGEE. The DNA of the CDR3 is TGTGCCAGCAGCGCAAAGCAGGGCTTGAACACTGAAGCTTTCTTT. Residues: CASSAKQGLNTEAFF.

The J gene is TRBJ1-3, the V gene TRBV5-6; TRBD1 matches 7 bases. Germline trimming cut 5 bases from V and 8 bases from J; bases unmatched to any gene: 16. This CDR3 contains 16 residues. Germline lookup yields CDR1 SGHDT and CDR2 YYEEEE. The CDR3 nucleotides read TGTGCCAGCAGTTCGGTACCAGGGGGACTGGGATACACCATATATTTT. Translation: CASSSVPGGLGYTIYF.

This chain uses TRBV7-6 with TRBJ1-5; tentative D call: TRBD1 (5 bases). Germline CDR1 is SGHVS and CDR2 is FNYEAQ. V dropped 3 bases and J dropped 3 bases, with 9 bases sitting between them. CDR3 length equals 14 residues. The CDR3 spells CASSLGGPNQPQHF. CDR3 sequence (DNA): TGTGCCAGCAGCTTGGGGGGTCCCAATCAGCCCCAGCATTTT.

The chain carries TRBV4-3 and TRBJ2-5; 11 bases map to TRBD1. Germline CDR1 is LGHNA and CDR2 is YSLEER. The CDR3 has 17 amino acids. Trimming at V came to 3 bases and at J to 1 base, leaving 7 bases not matched to a gene. The CDR3 DNA reads as TGCGCCAGCAGCCACGGGACAGGGGGAGATCCCCAAGAGACCCAGTACTTC. Translating it yields CASSHGTGGDPQETQYF.

The CDR3 loop is CASSSRDTNQPQHF. The CDR3 DNA follows: TGTGCCAGCAGCTCCCGGGACACCAATCAGCCCCAGCATTTT. The chain has TRBV7-2 and TRBJ1-5; D may be TRBD1 (6 bases). V was shortened by 4 bases and J by 3 bases, with 10 bases between the two germline ends. The CDR3 totals 14 residues. CDR1 SGHTA and CDR2 FQGNSA come from the germline V gene.

Only a few counts were recorded for this clone. The chain combines TRBV2 with TRBJ2-3; weak D call: TRBD1 (6 bases). This CDR3 is built from 15 residues. CDR1 and CDR2 (germline): SNHLY, FYNNEI. The germline V and J ends were trimmed by 3 bases and 2 bases, with 12 bases remaining between them. The CDR3 is CASSDRDTYTDTQYF. In DNA, the CDR3 is TGTGCCAGCAGTGATAGGGACACATACACAGATACGCAGTATTTT.

This chain links TRBV5-4 with TRBJ2-5, with 12 positions matching TRBD1. CDR3 length: 17 amino acids. J lost 5 bases, V lost 2 bases, and 10 bases had no gene match. The germline gives CDR1 SGHNT, CDR2 YYREEE (reference sequence). CDR3 DNA sequence: TGTGCCAGCAGCTTACAACCGGGACAGGGGGCTTGGGAGACCCAGTACTTC. Encoded protein: CASSLQPGQGAWETQYF.

The rearrangement joins TRBV7-2 to TRBJ1-5; D call uncertain. V was cut by 1 base and J by 6 bases, with 7 bases left in between. The CDR3 consists of 13 residues. The germline V gene has CDR1 SGHTA and CDR2 FQGNSA. The CDR3 bases are TGTGCCAGCAGCTTAGAAGTCAGTCAGCCCCAGCATTTT. It yields the protein CASSLEVSQPQHF.

V and J are TRBV2 and TRBJ2-1, with 13 bases matching TRBD2. This CDR3 contains 17 residues. The J segment lost 9 bases and the V segment lost 6 bases, leaving 14 bases of the junction unmatched. Germline values: CDR1 SNHLY, CDR2 FYNNEI. CDR3 sequence reads: CASRALTSGGGLSEQFF. For the CDR3, the DNA is TGTGCCAGCAGGGCACTAACTAGCGGGGGGGGATTGAGTGAGCAGTTCTTC. Drawing the rest from reference TRBV2 and TRBJ2-1, the complete variable domain is EPEVTQTPSHQVTQMGQEVILRCVPISNHLYFYWYRQILGQKVEFLVSFYNNEISEKSEIFDDQFSVERPDGSNFTLKIRSTKLEDSAMYFCASRALTSGGGLSEQFFGPGTRLTVL.

The rearrangement uses TRBV5-1 and TRBJ2-3; TRBD2 matches 11 bases. The CDR3 has 17 residues. Germline V CDR1 and CDR2: SGHRS, YFSETQ. V lost 0 bases, J lost 6 bases, and 9 bases stayed unmatched. CDR3 bases: TGCGCCAGCAGCTTGGCCGCTAGCGGGGGGTCTGGGGATACGCAGTATTTT. Protein sequence: CASSLAASGGSGDTQYF. Based on the CDR3 plus reference TRBV5-1 and TRBJ2-3, the full variable domain is KAGVTQTPRYLIKTRGQQVTLSCSPISGHRSVSWYQQTPGQGLQFLFEYFSETQRNKGNFPGRFSGRQFSNSRSEMNVSTLELGDSALYLCASSLAASGGSGDTQYFGPGTRLTVL.

The rearrangement joins TRBV18 to TRBJ1-6; the match to TRBD1 covers 8 bases. This CDR3 has 17 amino acids. The germline gives CDR1 KGHSH, CDR2 LQKENI. With 6 bases clipped from V and 10 bases from J, the junction kept 17 bases outside the gene matches. The chain's CDR3 is CASSLSGQGGSRSPLHF. The DNA for the CDR3 is TGTGCCAGCTCCCTTTCCGGACAGGGAGGGTCGCGCTCACCCCTCCACTTT.

In this sample, this clone turned up a few times. V usage is TRBV9 and J usage is TRBJ1-2; tentative D call: TRBD1 (5 bases). CDR3 length: 14 amino acids. The V end was cut by 4 bases, the J end by 5 bases, with 15 bases between. The germline CDR1 and CDR2 sequences are SGDLS and YYNGEE. The DNA of the CDR3 is TGTGCCAGCAGCCCCGCCCTGGGGACTTATGGCTACACCTTC. Protein sequence: CASSPALGTYGYTF.